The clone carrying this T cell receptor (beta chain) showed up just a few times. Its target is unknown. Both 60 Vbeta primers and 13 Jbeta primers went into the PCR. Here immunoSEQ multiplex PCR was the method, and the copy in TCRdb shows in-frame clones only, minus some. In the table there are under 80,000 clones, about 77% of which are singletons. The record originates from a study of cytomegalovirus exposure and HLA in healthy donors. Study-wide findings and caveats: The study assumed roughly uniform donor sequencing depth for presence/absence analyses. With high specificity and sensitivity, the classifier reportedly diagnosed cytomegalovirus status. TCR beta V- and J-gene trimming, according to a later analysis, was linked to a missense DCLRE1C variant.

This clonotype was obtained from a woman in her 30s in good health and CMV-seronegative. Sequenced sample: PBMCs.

CDR3 DNA sequence: TGTGCCAGCAGTGCCCTACACACAGGATACAATGAGCAGTTCTTC. This codes for CASSALHTGYNEQFF. J is TRBJ2-1 and V is TRBV28; possibly TRBD1 for D (5 bases). Trimming took 5 bases from V and 4 from J, leaving 15 bases between them. Germline V gives CDR1 MDHEN, CDR2 SYDVKM. The CDR3 has 15 residues.